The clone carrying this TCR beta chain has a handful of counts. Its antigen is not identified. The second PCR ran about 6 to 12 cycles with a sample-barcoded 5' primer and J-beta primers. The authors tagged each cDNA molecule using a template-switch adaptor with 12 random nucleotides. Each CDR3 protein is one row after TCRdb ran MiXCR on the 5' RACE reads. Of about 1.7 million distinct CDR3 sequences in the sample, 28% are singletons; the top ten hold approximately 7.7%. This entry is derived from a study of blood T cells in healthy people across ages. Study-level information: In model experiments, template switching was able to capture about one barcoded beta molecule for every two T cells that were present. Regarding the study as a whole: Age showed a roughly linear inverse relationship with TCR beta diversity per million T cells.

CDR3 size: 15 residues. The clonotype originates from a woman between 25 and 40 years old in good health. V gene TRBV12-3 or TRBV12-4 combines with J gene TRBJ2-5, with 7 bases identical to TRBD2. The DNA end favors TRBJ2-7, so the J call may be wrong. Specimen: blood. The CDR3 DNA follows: TGTGCCAGCAGCAACATTTGGACTAGATCTTACGAGCAGTACTTC. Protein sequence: CASSNIWTRSYEQYF.